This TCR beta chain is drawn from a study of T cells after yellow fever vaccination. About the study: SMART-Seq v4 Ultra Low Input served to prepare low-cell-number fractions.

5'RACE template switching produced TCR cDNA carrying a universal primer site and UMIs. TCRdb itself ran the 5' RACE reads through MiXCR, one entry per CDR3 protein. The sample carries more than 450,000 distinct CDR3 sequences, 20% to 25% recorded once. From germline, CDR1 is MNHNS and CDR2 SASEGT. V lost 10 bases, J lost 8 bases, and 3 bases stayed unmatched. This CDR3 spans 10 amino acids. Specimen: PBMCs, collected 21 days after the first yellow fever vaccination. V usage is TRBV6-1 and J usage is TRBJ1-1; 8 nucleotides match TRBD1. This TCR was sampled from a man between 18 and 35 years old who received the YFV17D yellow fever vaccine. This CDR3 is CAIRTGEAFF. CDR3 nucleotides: TGTGCCATACGGACAGGGGAAGCTTTCTTT.